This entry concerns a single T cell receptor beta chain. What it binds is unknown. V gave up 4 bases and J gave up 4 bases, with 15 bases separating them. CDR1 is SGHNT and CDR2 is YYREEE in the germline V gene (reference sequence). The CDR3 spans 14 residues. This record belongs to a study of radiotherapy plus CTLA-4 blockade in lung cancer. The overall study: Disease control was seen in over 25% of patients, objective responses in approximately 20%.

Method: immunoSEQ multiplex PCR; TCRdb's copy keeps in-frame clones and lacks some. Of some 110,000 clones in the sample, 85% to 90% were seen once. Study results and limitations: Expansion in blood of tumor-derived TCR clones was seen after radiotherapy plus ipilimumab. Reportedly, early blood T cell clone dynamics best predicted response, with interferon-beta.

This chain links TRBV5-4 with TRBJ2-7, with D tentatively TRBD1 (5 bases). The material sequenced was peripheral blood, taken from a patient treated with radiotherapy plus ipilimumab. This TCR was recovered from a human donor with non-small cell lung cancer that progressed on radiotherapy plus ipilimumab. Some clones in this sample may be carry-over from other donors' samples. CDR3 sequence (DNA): TGTGCCAGCAGCGGTCCTGGGGCTGGATACGAGCAGTACTTC. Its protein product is CASSGPGAGYEQYF.